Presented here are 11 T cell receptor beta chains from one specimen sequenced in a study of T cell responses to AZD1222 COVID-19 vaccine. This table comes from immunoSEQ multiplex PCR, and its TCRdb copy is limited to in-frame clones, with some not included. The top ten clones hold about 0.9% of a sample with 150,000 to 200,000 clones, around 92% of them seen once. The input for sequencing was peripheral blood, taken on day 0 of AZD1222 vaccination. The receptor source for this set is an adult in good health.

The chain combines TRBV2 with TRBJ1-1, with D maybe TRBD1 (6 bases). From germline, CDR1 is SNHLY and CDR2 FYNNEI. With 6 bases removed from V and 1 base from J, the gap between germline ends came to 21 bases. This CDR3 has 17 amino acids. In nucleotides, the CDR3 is TGTGCCAGCAGCCCACCCCCAGGGGTCTTCGAGAACACTGAAGCTTTCTTT. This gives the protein CASSPPPGVFENTEAFF.

CDR3 loop: CASSQADRGQFF. CDR3 in DNA: TGCGCCAGCAGCCAAGCCGACCGGGGGCAGTTCTTC. The chain joins TRBV4-1 to TRBJ2-1, with D perhaps matching TRBD2 (5 bases). From germline, CDR1 is MGHRA and CDR2 YSYEKL. V dropped 1 base and J dropped 12 bases, with 10 bases sitting between them. The CDR3 contains 12 residues.

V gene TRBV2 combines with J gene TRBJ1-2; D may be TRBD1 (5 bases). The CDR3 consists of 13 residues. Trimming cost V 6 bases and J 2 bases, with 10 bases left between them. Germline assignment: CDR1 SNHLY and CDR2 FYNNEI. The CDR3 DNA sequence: TGTGCCAGCAGACTGACAGAGAACTATGGCTACACCTTC. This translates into CASRLTENYGYTF.

CDR3 in DNA: TGTGCCAGCAGCAAGGAGTGGGGCAATTCACCCCTCCACTTT. Translated: CASSKEWGNSPLHF. The chain carries TRBV11-2 and TRBJ1-6, with a possible D match to TRBD1 (5 bases). V shed 5 bases and J shed 7 bases, with 12 bases lying between them. Germline V gene data show CDR1 as SGHAT and CDR2 as FQNNGV. This CDR3 spans 14 amino acids.

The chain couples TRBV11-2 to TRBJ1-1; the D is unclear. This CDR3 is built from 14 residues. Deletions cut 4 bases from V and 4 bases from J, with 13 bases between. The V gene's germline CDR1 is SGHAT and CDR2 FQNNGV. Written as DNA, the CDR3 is TGTGCCAGCAGCTATTATAAGGTGATCACTGAAGCTTTCTTT. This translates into CASSYYKVITEAFF. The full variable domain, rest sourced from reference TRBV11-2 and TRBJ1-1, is EAGVAQSPRYKIIEKRQSVAFWCNPISGHATLYWYQQILGQGPKLLIQFQNNGVVDDSQLPKDRFSAERLKGVDSTLKIQPAKLEDSAVYLCASSYYKVITEAFFGQGTRLTVV.

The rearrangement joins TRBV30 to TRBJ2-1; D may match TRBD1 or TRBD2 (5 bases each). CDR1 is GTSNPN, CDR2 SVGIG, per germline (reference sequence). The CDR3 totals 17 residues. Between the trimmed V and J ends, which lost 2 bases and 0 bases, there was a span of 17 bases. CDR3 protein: CAWSLRLLGVSYNEQFF. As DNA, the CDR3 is TGTGCCTGGAGTCTAAGGCTATTGGGGGTCTCCTACAATGAGCAGTTCTTC.

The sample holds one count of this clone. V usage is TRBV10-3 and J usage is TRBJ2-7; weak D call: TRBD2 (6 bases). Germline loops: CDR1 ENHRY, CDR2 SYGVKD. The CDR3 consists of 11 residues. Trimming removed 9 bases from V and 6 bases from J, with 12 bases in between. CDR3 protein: CAIGTVSEQYF. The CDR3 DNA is TGTGCCATTGGGACTGTGTCCGAGCAGTACTTC.

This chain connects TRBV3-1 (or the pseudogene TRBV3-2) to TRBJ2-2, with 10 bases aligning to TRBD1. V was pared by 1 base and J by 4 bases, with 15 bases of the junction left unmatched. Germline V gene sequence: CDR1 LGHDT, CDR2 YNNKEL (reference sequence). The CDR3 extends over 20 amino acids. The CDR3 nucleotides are TGTGCCAGCAGCCAAGTGGGACAGGGGAAAATGTTTAGACTCACCGGGGAGCTGTTTTTT. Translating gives CASSQVGQGKMFRLTGELFF.

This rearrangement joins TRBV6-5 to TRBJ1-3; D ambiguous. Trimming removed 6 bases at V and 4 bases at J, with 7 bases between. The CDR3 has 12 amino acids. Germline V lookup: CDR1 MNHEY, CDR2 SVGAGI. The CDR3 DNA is TGTGCCAGCAGACGTACCGGAAACACCATATATTTT. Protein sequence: CASRRTGNTIYF.

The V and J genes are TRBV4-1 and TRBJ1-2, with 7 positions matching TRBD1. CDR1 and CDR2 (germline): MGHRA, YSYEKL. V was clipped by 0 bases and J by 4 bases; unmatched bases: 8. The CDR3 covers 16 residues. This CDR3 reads CASSQERRDSSYGYTF. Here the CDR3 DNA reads TGCGCCAGCAGCCAAGAAAGACGGGACAGCAGCTATGGCTACACCTTC.

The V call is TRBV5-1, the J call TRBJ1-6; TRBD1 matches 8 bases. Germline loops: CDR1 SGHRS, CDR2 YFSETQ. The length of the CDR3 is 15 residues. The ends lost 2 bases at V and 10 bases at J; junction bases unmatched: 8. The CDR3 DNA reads TGCGCCAGCAGCTTAGGGACAGGTGTCCAGTCACCCCTCCACTTT. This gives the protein CASSLGTGVQSPLHF.